The clone carrying this TCR beta chain showed up just once. The data originate from a study of blood T cell repertoires in COVID-19. For the study at large: Acute-phase and convalescent COVID-19 samples originated in the United States, Italy and Spain.

This study enrolled people aged roughly 18 to 89 from about two dozen US geographic areas. Participants had their cohort set by participant-reported clinical history. The trim removed 4 bases at V and 3 bases at J, leaving 5 bases unmatched. CDR3 length: 14 residues. CDR1 and CDR2 (germline): SGHRS, YFSETQ. Original methodology: Using reference gene primer amplification, nucleated cell counts were estimated. Profiled with immunoSEQ multiplex PCR; TCRdb holds only in-frame clones, not every one. V and J calls and clone size are given by that table; D and trimming were obtained from the DNA. Altogether a few hundred thousand clones are present, 80% to 90% being singletons, with the ten largest covering 3.5% to 4%.

This TCR was sampled from a woman in her thirties or forties with acute COVID-19. V and J are TRBV5-1 and TRBJ2-7, with 9 bases aligning to TRBD1. Sequencing input: PBMCs or T cells enriched from blood (not recorded which). CDR3 in amino acids: CASSKGQGGYEQYF. The CDR3 nucleotides read TGCGCCAGCAGCAAGGGACAGGGTGGCTACGAGCAGTACTTC.